This TCR beta chain came from a study of blood T cell repertoires in COVID-19. Study as a whole: Both acute and convalescent COVID-19 samples were obtained from the United States, Italy and Spain.

Germline V gene lookup returns CDR1 GTSNPN and CDR2 SVGIG (reference sequence). The CDR3 loop spans 13 amino acids. Trimming took 0 bases from V and 3 from J, leaving 8 bases between them. Measured with immunoSEQ multiplex PCR; TCRdb has only the in-frame clones, and not every one. Counted here are roughly 230,000 clones, 84% occurring once; the ten biggest clones make up about 4.5%. The receptor comes from a man in his forties or fifties with active or convalescent COVID-19. Sequenced input: peripheral blood. The chain links TRBV30 to TRBJ1-2; D may be TRBD1 (5 bases). DNA for the CDR3: TGTGCCTGGAGTGTACGGGGGTACTATGGCTACACCTTC. Translating gives CAWSVRGYYGYTF.